Listed here are 25 T cell receptor beta chains from one sample, sequenced in a study of neurological immune-mediated disorders. TCRdb independently ran MiXCR on the 5' RACE reads; one entry per CDR3 protein. The table records tens of thousands of distinct CDR3 sequences, roughly 24% of them present only once. Sequenced sample: PBMCs. These receptors all stem from a woman aged 70 to 79 in good health.

This clonotype occurred many times. V gene TRBV2 combines with J gene TRBJ1-2; D possibly corresponds to TRBD1 (6 bases). From germline, CDR1 is SNHLY and CDR2 FYNNEI. This CDR3 region has 14 residues. The V gene lost 8 bases and the J gene lost 4 bases, with 17 bases spanning the gap. The DNA of the CDR3 is TGTGCCAGCGGGGTGGAGGGGGGAGGCTATGGCTACACCTTC. This translates into CASGVEGGGYGYTF. The full variable domain, completed using reference TRBV2 and TRBJ1-2, is EPEVTQTPSHQVTQMGQEVILRCVPISNHLYFYWYRQILGQKVEFLVSFYNNEISEKSEIFDDQFSVERPDGSNFTLKIRSTKLEDSAMYFCASGVEGGGYGYTFGSGTRLTVV.

This clonotype was counted at least ten times. This sequence joins TRBV7-2 and TRBJ2-2; 11 bases map to TRBD2. Per the germline V gene, CDR1 is SGHTA and CDR2 is FQGNSA. The CDR3 has 15 amino acids. The V and J ends lost 5 bases and 4 bases, in that order; junction bases with no gene match: 3. CDR3 in amino acids: CASSAGLAGTGELFF. The DNA of the CDR3 is TGTGCCAGCAGCGCCGGACTAGCGGGCACCGGGGAGCTGTTTTTT.

This clonotype has at least ten counts. The chain carries TRBV5-1 and TRBJ2-1, with D uncertain. The CDR3 contains 15 residues. Germline V gene sequence: CDR1 SGHRS, CDR2 YFSETQ. V was shortened by 1 base and J by 4 bases, with 12 bases between the two germline ends. CDR3 DNA sequence: TGCGCCAGCAGCTTGTTGGGGTACCAATACAATGAGCAGTTCTTC. The encoded protein is CASSLLGYQYNEQFF.

This clonotype was seen more than once but under ten times. The CDR3 DNA is TGTGCCAGCTCACCAGGGATGGATCAGCCCCAGCATTTT. Its protein is CASSPGMDQPQHF. The chain carries TRBV18 and TRBJ1-5; D gene ambiguous. The germline gives CDR1 KGHSH, CDR2 LQKENI. CDR3 size: 13 residues. V was trimmed by 2 bases and J by 5 bases, leaving 7 bases between them. The entire variable domain, with the rest obtained from reference TRBV18 and TRBJ1-5, is as follows: NAGVMQNPRHLVRRRGQEARLRCSPMKGHSHVYWYRQLPEEGLKFMVYLQKENIIDESGMPKERFSAEFPKEGPSILRIQQVVRGDSAAYFCASSPGMDQPQHFGDGTRLSIL.

The chain combines TRBV6-2 or TRBV6-3 with TRBJ2-3; D is unclear. Germline V gene lookup returns CDR1 MNHEY and CDR2 SVGEGT. Trimming took off 8 bases at V and 3 bases at J, with 15 bases between the two ends. The CDR3 totals 14 residues. CDR3 nucleotide sequence: TGTGCCAGCGCCGCGAGCCTTGAGACAGATACGCAGTATTTT. Its translation is CASAASLETDTQYF.

This clonotype was detected ten times or more. The chain links TRBV12-3 or TRBV12-4 to TRBJ1-2, with a possible D match to TRBD1 (5 bases). This CDR3 is built from 12 residues. V was cut by 6 bases and J by 8 bases, with 13 bases left in between. This CDR3 reads CASSWTLTGYTF. Here the CDR3 DNA reads TGTGCCAGCAGCTGGACACTCACAGGCTACACCTTC.

This clonotype was seen repeatedly, ten times or more. The chain combines TRBV20-1 with TRBJ1-4; D not resolved. Trimming removed 6 bases at V and 10 bases at J, with 15 bases between. Germline V gives CDR1 DFQATT, CDR2 SNEGSKA (reference sequence). CDR3 size: 12 residues. DNA for the CDR3: TGCAGTGCCCAGAGGGAAGGTGTAAAACTGTTTTTT. As protein: CSAQREGVKLFF.

Ten or more counts support this clonotype. The chain recombines TRBV15 with TRBJ2-7, with 9 bases aligning to TRBD2. CDR3 length equals 15 residues. J gave up 7 bases and V 5 bases, and 12 bases lay outside the gene matches. CDR1 LNHNV and CDR2 YYDKDF come from the germline V gene (reference sequence). The CDR3 reads CATSGRIAGAGEQYF. For the CDR3, the DNA is TGTGCCACCAGCGGTCGGATAGCGGGAGCGGGGGAGCAGTACTTC.

This chain joins TRBV20-1 and TRBJ2-1, with TRBD2 as a possible D gene (7 bases). The germline V and J ends were trimmed by 8 bases and 4 bases, with 15 bases remaining between them. The CDR3 is 13 residues long. CDR1 is DFQATT and CDR2 is SNEGSKA in the germline V gene (reference sequence). CDR3 sequence: CSPMRGQYNEQFF. Written as DNA, the CDR3 is TGCAGTCCTATGCGGGGGCAATACAATGAGCAGTTCTTC.

This clonotype was counted ten times or more. The J gene is TRBJ2-7, the V gene TRBV20-1; TRBD1 matches 9 bases. CDR3 length equals 14 residues. The V segment lost 3 bases and the J segment 4 bases; nucleotides outside the gene matches: 7. CDR1 DFQATT and CDR2 SNEGSKA come from the germline V gene (reference sequence). The CDR3 protein is CSASGGTGLYEQYF. DNA for the CDR3: TGCAGTGCTAGTGGGGGGACAGGGTTGTACGAGCAGTACTTC.

In this sample, this clonotype turned up many times. The chain uses TRBV6-5 and TRBJ2-5, with 7 bases matching TRBD2. This CDR3 is built from 13 residues. The trim removed 2 bases at V and 5 bases at J, leaving 2 bases unmatched. Germline-derived CDR1 and CDR2 are MNHEY and SVGAGI. The CDR3 loop is CASSYGGSETQYF. As DNA, the CDR3 is TGTGCCAGCAGTTACGGCGGGAGTGAGACCCAGTACTTC.

This clonotype was seen many times. The V and J genes are TRBV9 and TRBJ2-5; D might be TRBD1 (5 bases). Germline V lookup: CDR1 SGDLS, CDR2 YYNGEE. The CDR3 spans 13 residues. Trimming pared 0 bases from V and 7 bases from J, leaving 10 bases between. CDR3 DNA: TGTGCCAGCAGCGTAGGGACATATGGGACCCAGTACTTC. Protein sequence: CASSVGTYGTQYF.

This clonotype was seen repeatedly, ten times or more. The gene calls are TRBV5-1 and TRBJ1-2, with 9 bases identical to TRBD1. CDR3 size: 15 residues. Germline V gives CDR1 SGHRS, CDR2 YFSETQ. V lost 4 bases to trimming and J lost 4 bases; unmatched junction nucleotides: 8. For the CDR3, the DNA is TGCGCCAGCAGCCCGGACAGGGGCCCCACCTATGGCTACACCTTC. Its protein is CASSPDRGPTYGYTF.

This clonotype was recorded a few times. The rearrangement links TRBV10-3 to TRBJ2-7; 10 nucleotides align to TRBD2. The CDR3 is 15 residues long. Per germline, CDR1 ENHRY and CDR2 SYGVKD. V was clipped by 2 bases and J by 3 bases; unmatched bases: 4. Written as DNA, the CDR3 is TGTGCCATCAGTGAGGGTCTAGCGGGAGTCTACGAGCAGTACTTC. Translated: CAISEGLAGVYEQYF.

This clonotype was found many times. The V call is TRBV12-3 or TRBV12-4, the J call TRBJ2-3; D uncertain. The CDR3 loop spans 12 amino acids. With 8 bases removed from V and 0 bases from J, the gap between germline ends came to 6 bases. This chain's CDR3 is CASCGSTDTQYF. CDR3 bases: TGTGCCAGCTGCGGAAGCACAGATACGCAGTATTTT.

In its sample, this clonotype was seen many times. At one end the junction does not follow the germline gene, possibly because of a read error. This chain connects TRBV20-1 to TRBJ2-1; D is unclear. In germline, CDR1 is DFQATT, CDR2 SNEGSKA (reference sequence). The CDR3 runs to 15 residues. CDR3 sequence reads: CSARVYRGSNNEQFF. In DNA, the CDR3 is TGCAGTGCCAGAGTTTACCGAGGCTCCAACAATGAGCAGTTCTTC.

Notes on this clonotype: Mismatch with germline at one junction end may stem from a read error. The V call is TRBV9, the J call TRBJ2-1, with 11 bases lining up with TRBD2. Looked up from germline, CDR1 is SGDLS and CDR2 is YYNGEE. CDR3 length equals 16 residues. CDR3 DNA sequence: TGTGCCAGAAGCGTAGAGGGAATAGCGGGAGGGAATGAGCATTTCTTC. Translation: CARSVEGIAGGNEHFF.

The J gene is TRBJ2-7, the V gene TRBV5-1, with 10 bases identical to TRBD1. The V segment lost 8 bases and the J segment 5 bases; nucleotides outside the gene matches: 10. The germline V gene encodes CDR1 SGHRS and CDR2 YFSETQ. The CDR3 sequence is 14 residues long. In nucleotides, the CDR3 is TGCGCCAGAAGCGTCTTGGGACAGGGGAACGAGCAGTACTTC. This sequence encodes CARSVLGQGNEQYF.

This clonotype was counted at least ten times. V is TRBV27 and J is TRBJ1-1, with a possible D match to TRBD1 (6 bases). The ends were cut back, 5 bases at V and 1 base at J, with 11 bases in the middle. This CDR3 spans 14 amino acids. CDR1 and CDR2 (germline): MNHEY, SMNVEV (reference sequence). The chain's CDR3 is CASSGQQGNTEAFF. DNA for the CDR3: TGTGCCAGCAGTGGTCAACAGGGGAACACTGAAGCTTTCTTT.

The chain couples TRBV5-1 to TRBJ2-1; TRBD1 matches at 12 bases. The CDR3 sequence is 15 residues long. Germline lookup yields CDR1 SGHRS and CDR2 YFSETQ. Trimming cost V 3 bases and J 8 bases; bases outside gene matches: 6. The CDR3 loop reads CASSSTGTGGDEQFF. CDR3 in DNA: TGCGCCAGCAGCTCGACCGGGACAGGGGGCGATGAGCAGTTCTTC.

This clonotype was seen many times. The chain recombines TRBV7-2 with TRBJ1-5, with unresolved D. Germline lookup yields CDR1 SGHTA and CDR2 FQGNSA. V lost 5 bases, J lost 6 bases, and 8 bases lay in between. The length of the CDR3 is 12 residues. The CDR3 DNA reads as TGTGCCAGCAGCCGGGAGGGTCAGCCCCAGCATTTT. This translates into CASSREGQPQHF.

This clonotype came up many times. V and J are TRBV3-1 and TRBJ2-7, with D possibly being TRBD1 or TRBD2 (5 bases each). The CDR3 runs 16 residues. V shed 2 bases and J shed 2 bases, with 16 bases lying between them. Looked up from germline, CDR1 is LGHDT and CDR2 is YNNKEL (reference sequence). The CDR3 here is CASSQKQGTQAYEQYF. The CDR3 DNA reads as TGTGCCAGCAGCCAAAAACAAGGGACCCAAGCCTACGAGCAGTACTTC.

The sample holds many counts of this clonotype. The chain uses TRBV14 and TRBJ2-7; weak D call: TRBD2 (5 bases). From germline, CDR1 is SGHDN and CDR2 FVKESK. Trimming cost V 1 base and J 7 bases, with 8 bases left between them. The CDR3 loop spans 12 amino acids. The CDR3 spells CASSQARGEQYF. In nucleotides, the CDR3 is TGTGCCAGCAGCCAAGCCCGGGGAGAGCAGTACTTC.

This clonotype was counted many times. V usage is TRBV10-3 and J usage is TRBJ2-7; the D gene is possibly TRBD1 (5 bases). Between the trimmed V and J ends, which lost 4 bases and 1 base, there was a span of 11 bases. Germline V gene sequence: CDR1 ENHRY, CDR2 SYGVKD. The CDR3 spans 14 residues. The CDR3 DNA follows: TGTGCCATCAGTGGACAGACAACATCCTACGAGCAGTACTTC. Its translation is CAISGQTTSYEQYF.

This clonotype was observed at least ten times. This sequence joins TRBV20-1 and TRBJ2-1; unclear D gene. The CDR3 is made up of 13 amino acids. V was clipped by 4 bases and J by 6 bases, with 13 bases between them. Germline CDR1 reads DFQATT; CDR2 reads SNEGSKA (reference sequence). Here the CDR3 reads CSAINSLSNEQFF. In nucleotides, the CDR3 is TGCAGTGCTATCAACTCCCTGAGCAATGAGCAGTTCTTC.